This T cell receptor beta chain was found in a study of control samples from healthy donors and cancer patients. Sequencing was performed with immunoSEQ multiplex PCR; in TCRdb, only in-frame clones are kept and a portion is missing. Of 150,000 to 200,000 clones listed, around 93% are singletons. Germline CDR1 and CDR2: DFQATT and SNEGSKA (reference sequence). The CDR3 is made up of 11 amino acids. Trimming removed 3 bases from V and 8 bases from J, with 7 bases in between. The sequence was collected from an older woman in good health. The chain has TRBV20-1 and TRBJ1-4; D is unclear. The sequencing input was blood. CDR3 loop: CSASSGEKLFF. The CDR3 bases are TGCAGTGCTAGCTCCGGGGAAAAACTGTTTTTT.